Shown below are 21 T cell receptor beta chains from a single sample sequenced in a study of blood T cells in healthy people across ages. A second PCR, run for about 7 to 11 cycles, used a sample-barcoded 5' primer plus a J-beta primer mix. TCRdb passed the 5' RACE reads through MiXCR, listing each CDR3 protein once. The data contain roughly 1,100,000 distinct CDR3 sequences, under 30% of them singletons. These data also formed part of another study, on T cells of mothers and their children.

Input material: blood. The source of these receptors is a girl aged 2 to 9 in good health.

There are a few counts of this clonotype. The V gene is TRBV10-3, the J gene TRBJ2-5, with D unclear. The J call may be wrong; the DNA end is better matched by TRBJ2-7. Germline CDR1 and CDR2: ENHRY and SYGVKD. The CDR3 contains 11 residues. As DNA, the CDR3 is TGTGCCATCACCACGGAATACGAGCAGTACTTC. This sequence encodes CAITTEYEQYF.

This chain joins TRBV29-1 and TRBJ1-2; D not certain. CDR3 length: 11 amino acids. V was clipped by 4 bases and J by 6 bases, with 9 bases between them. Germline V gene sequence: CDR1 SQVTM, CDR2 ANQGSEA. Here the CDR3 DNA reads TGCAGCGTTGTTGTGGGTGATGGCTACACCTTC. It encodes CSVVVGDGYTF.

In its sample, this clonotype was seen a few times. The rearrangement uses TRBV20-1 and TRBJ1-1; weak D call: TRBD1 (5 bases). This CDR3 is built from 12 residues. The germline V and J ends were trimmed by 6 bases and 11 bases, with 19 bases remaining between them. CDR1 DFQATT and CDR2 SNEGSKA come from the germline V gene (reference sequence). The CDR3 nucleotides read TGCAGTGCCCGACAGTCCCCCAGCTCGGCTTTCTTT. Translating gives CSARQSPSSAFF.

A few counts support this clonotype. This rearrangement joins TRBV20-1 to TRBJ2-7; tentatively, D is TRBD1 or TRBD2 (5 bases each). The V and J ends lost 6 bases and 3 bases respectively, with 21 bases between them. The CDR3 has 15 residues. Germline V CDR1 and CDR2: DFQATT, SNEGSKA (reference sequence). CDR3 nucleotides: TGCAGTGCACAAGGGACGTGGCTGGGTTACTACGAGCAGTACTTC. It specifies CSAQGTWLGYYEQYF.

In DNA form, the CDR3 reads TGTGCCAGCAGCTTAGATCTTGGGCGGGGAGAGACCCAGTACTTC. This translates into CASSLDLGRGETQYF. This chain links TRBV11-3 with TRBJ2-5; D perhaps matches TRBD2 (6 bases). Trimming left V 0 bases short and J 4 bases short, with 12 bases between. The CDR3 is 15 residues long. Looked up from germline, CDR1 is SGHNT and CDR2 is YENEEA.

This rearrangement joins TRBV21-1 to TRBJ2-5; TRBD1, the D gene given by the table, was not confirmed from the DNA. TRBV21-1 has pseudogene status. This CDR3 has 16 amino acids. CDR3 DNA: TGTGCCAGCAGCAAAGCGGGACGACAGTCGGAAGAGACCCAGTACTTC. Amino acid sequence: CASSKAGRQSEETQYF.

This clonotype came up a few times. The J gene is TRBJ2-5, the V gene TRBV20-1; 8 positions agree with TRBD1. Trimming took 6 bases from V and 3 from J; bases not matched to a gene: 12. The germline CDR1 and CDR2 sequences are DFQATT and SNEGSKA (reference sequence). The CDR3 totals 15 residues. The CDR3 region has the DNA TGCAGTGCCCGAGAAGGGACAGGAGGAAAAGAGACCCAGTACTTC. This translates into CSAREGTGGKETQYF.

The chain employs TRBV6-2 or TRBV6-3 and TRBJ2-7; tentative D call: TRBD2 (6 bases). The V and J ends lost 2 bases and 5 bases respectively, with 10 bases between them. Germline values: CDR1 MNHEY, CDR2 SVGEGT. The CDR3 is 13 residues long. CDR3: CASSYRGIHEQYF. The CDR3 DNA is TGTGCCAGCAGTTACCGGGGGATTCACGAGCAGTACTTC.

This clonotype was detected once. The chain recombines TRBV12-3 or TRBV12-4 with TRBJ1-2, with D unresolved. The CDR3 is 13 amino acids. The V gene lost 3 bases and the J gene lost 4 bases, with 9 bases spanning the gap. This CDR3 is CASSFFPSYGYTF. For the CDR3, the DNA is TGTGCCAGCAGTTTCTTCCCCAGCTATGGCTACACCTTC.

This clonotype was recorded a few times. The rearrangement joins TRBV20-1 to TRBJ2-5, with D uncertain. Per germline, CDR1 DFQATT and CDR2 SNEGSKA (reference sequence). Trimming took off 6 bases at V and 0 bases at J, with 11 bases between the two ends. This CDR3 contains 13 residues. CDR3 sequence (DNA): TGCAGTGCCCGAGACCCGTACCAAGAGACCCAGTACTTC. It is translated as CSARDPYQETQYF.

The chain uses TRBV27 and TRBJ2-5; D is perhaps TRBD2 (6 bases). Per germline, CDR1 MNHEY and CDR2 SMNVEV (reference sequence). There are 15 residues in the CDR3. V lost 5 bases to trimming and J lost 1 base, with 14 bases between them. CDR3 coding DNA: TGTGCCAGCAGTGTCCTTGGAGGGGTCCAAGAGACCCAGTACTTC. This sequence encodes CASSVLGGVQETQYF.

This clonotype was seen only a few times. The chain carries TRBV12-5 and TRBJ2-5; D not resolved. The germline V gene has CDR1 LGHNT and CDR2 FRNRAP. This CDR3 is built from 13 residues. The V end lost 1 base, the J end lost 0 bases, and 3 bases lay between the germline ends. Here the CDR3 DNA reads TGTGCTAGTGGTTTGGACCACCAAGAGACCCAGTACTTC. Encoded protein: CASGLDHQETQYF.

This clonotype showed up just a few times. The J gene is TRBJ2-3, the V gene TRBV18, with 7 positions matching TRBD1. This CDR3 comprises 14 residues. Germline CDR1 is KGHSH and CDR2 is LQKENI. V shed 6 bases, J shed 6 bases, and the junction held 9 bases outside the gene matches. The CDR3 sequence: CASSPGTDQDTQYF. In nucleotides, the CDR3 is TGTGCCAGCTCTCCGGGGACAGACCAGGATACGCAGTATTTT.

This clonotype was picked up a small number of times. J is TRBJ2-3 and V is TRBV15; maybe TRBD2 (7 bases). The germline V and J ends were trimmed by 2 bases and 2 bases, with 17 bases remaining between them. Germline-derived CDR1 and CDR2 are LNHNV and YYDKDF (reference sequence). The CDR3 consists of 17 residues. CDR3 protein: CATSRYPGGALTDTQYF. The CDR3 DNA reads as TGTGCCACCAGCAGATACCCTGGGGGGGCACTCACAGATACGCAGTATTTT. Together with reference TRBV15 and TRBJ2-3, the CDR3 gives the full variable domain: DAMVIQNPRYQVTQFGKPVTLSCSQTLNHNVMYWYQQKSSQAPKLLFHYYDKDFNNEADTPDNFQSRRPNTSFCFLDIRSPGLGDTAMYLCATSRYPGGALTDTQYFGPGTRLTVL.

This clonotype was found a few times. This chain connects TRBV20-1 to TRBJ2-1; 10 bases map to TRBD2. Germline V gene sequence: CDR1 DFQATT, CDR2 SNEGSKA (reference sequence). This CDR3 region has 13 residues. The CDR3 loop reads CTLRTSGNNEQFF. The CDR3 region has the DNA TGCACCTTACGGACTAGCGGAAACAATGAGCAGTTCTTC.

The chain joins TRBV7-3 to TRBJ2-1, with TRBD1 matching 8 bases. Germline CDR1 reads SGHTA; CDR2 reads FQGTGA. V shed 4 bases and J 6 bases; nucleotides not matched to a gene: 5. The CDR3 is 14 amino acids. For the CDR3, the DNA is TGTGCCAGCAGCTACGGACAGGGACGCAATGAGCAGTTCTTC. This gives the protein CASSYGQGRNEQFF.

This clonotype was observed a handful of times. The chain has TRBV20-1 and TRBJ1-1; TRBD1 might be the D (6 bases). Trimming took off 0 bases at V and 4 bases at J, with 21 bases between the two ends. The CDR3 runs to 17 residues. Germline loops: CDR1 DFQATT, CDR2 SNEGSKA (reference sequence). The CDR3 region has the DNA TGCAGTGCTAGAGACCTAACAGGGCAGTTAAGGATCACTGAAGCTTTCTTT. The encoded protein is CSARDLTGQLRITEAFF.

The sample holds a few counts of this clonotype. This chain uses TRBV20-1 with TRBJ2-7, with a tentative D call TRBD1 (5 bases). V was trimmed by 0 bases and J by 2 bases, leaving 5 bases between them. The length of the CDR3 is 12 residues. From germline, CDR1 is DFQATT and CDR2 SNEGSKA (reference sequence). CDR3 nucleotides: TGCAGTGCTAGAGAACAGGCCTACGAGCAGTACTTC. It specifies CSAREQAYEQYF.

Ten or more counts support this clonotype. V is TRBV4-1 and J is TRBJ2-1; no clear D gene. Trimming stripped 4 bases from V and 4 bases from J, with 11 bases between. The CDR3 consists of 14 residues. CDR1 is MGHRA and CDR2 is YSYEKL in the germline V gene. CDR3 in DNA: TGCGCCAGCAGCCCAGAGGTCCTTTACAATGAGCAGTTCTTC. Translated, it gives CASSPEVLYNEQFF.

At least ten counts were recorded for this clonotype. The chain carries TRBV4-3 and TRBJ2-7, with D perhaps TRBD1 (5 bases). V was shortened by 0 bases and J by 3 bases, with 6 bases between the two germline ends. The CDR3 is 13 residues long. Germline values: CDR1 LGHNA, CDR2 YSLEER. Here the CDR3 DNA reads TGCGCCAGCAGCCAAGATCAGGGCTACGAGCAGTACTTC. Residues: CASSQDQGYEQYF.

This clonotype was seen a few times. The chain carries TRBV5-1 and TRBJ1-1; unclear D gene. V lost 3 bases and J 1 base, leaving 10 bases between the germline ends. Germline assignment: CDR1 SGHRS and CDR2 YFSETQ. The CDR3 loop spans 14 amino acids. The CDR3: CASSSKGPNTEAFF. CDR3 sequence (DNA): TGCGCCAGCAGCTCCAAGGGTCCGAACACTGAAGCTTTCTTT.